This TCR beta chain came from a study of T cell responses to AZD1222 COVID-19 vaccine. The V end lost 5 bases, the J end lost 2 bases, and 8 bases lay between the germline ends. The CDR3 is 13 residues long. Germline CDR1 reads SGHTA; CDR2 reads FQGTGA. Here immunoSEQ multiplex PCR was the method, and the copy in TCRdb shows in-frame clones only, minus some. Counted here are 110,000 to 150,000 clones, about 88% occurring once; the ten biggest clones make up approximately 3%. On this clone: Its antigen is undetermined.

Study-level points and caveats: There were mostly white British donors and more females than males, and clonal diversity was possibly underestimated. The CD4 TCRs associated with vaccination extended across spike and predominated at 160-218 and 743-854. Recipients of AZD1222 seropositive at baseline numbered only five or six.

This TCR was recovered from an adult who received the AZD1222 COVID-19 vaccine. Material: peripheral blood, obtained 28 days after the second AZD1222 dose. The rearrangement links TRBV7-3 to TRBJ2-3; D remains unclear. The DNA of the CDR3 is TGTGCCAGCAGCGTTGGGTTCACAGATACGCAGTATTTT. Translating it yields CASSVGFTDTQYF.